The clone carrying this T cell receptor (beta chain) was picked up many times. Its antigen remains unknown. Unique molecular identifiers were linked by the library to individual cDNA molecules. Per the original data handling: Per-sample TCR counts ranged from about 20,000 to 750,000, median 95,638. MiXCR, applied by TCRdb to the RACE reads, yields one record per CDR3 protein. The V and J calls and clone size are TCRdb's, not the authors'. The profile shows about 65,000 distinct CDR3 sequences, 5.5% to 7.5% of them singletons. The CDR3 totals 15 residues. V dropped 1 base and J dropped 4; count of bases not matched to a gene: 3. Germline CDR1 LGHNT, CDR2 FRNRAP. This sample stems from a study of human T cells and chemical hapten exposure. About the research overall: Largely, small differences in pooled library volume made per-sample TCR yields vary. General study points: TCRs exceeding 1 in 1000 frequency stayed unchanged with DPC sensitization.

Documented time point: healthy volunteer bleed at 6 weeks. Researchers extracted total RNA from unfractionated whole blood. This TCR derives from a female donor in good health. Some clones in this sample may be carry-over from other donors' samples. The sample consisted of whole blood. V gene TRBV12-5 combines with J gene TRBJ2-5; 10 positions agree with TRBD2. CDR3 sequence reads: CASGLGTSGSETQYF. The CDR3 DNA sequence: TGTGCTAGTGGTTTGGGGACTAGCGGCTCAGAGACCCAGTACTTC.